This passage covers 5 T cell receptor beta chains from one sample sequenced in a study of T cells in women clearing cervical HPV infection. Sequencing used immunoSEQ multiplex PCR; TCRdb keeps in-frame clones, though not all of them. The sample's table shows tens of thousands of clones. The sequencing sample was made of blood buffy coat. These receptors were obtained from a woman aged 18-70 years with a cervical HPV16 infection that either progressed to CIN3+ or cleared (not recorded which).

As to this clone: The sequence runs out 3 residues before the end of the CDR3; the remainder is reconstructed from the germline J gene. The chain links TRBV2 to TRBJ2-1; 13 bases are a match to TRBD2. Germline lookup yields CDR1 SNHLY and CDR2 FYNNEI. There are 13 residues in the CDR3. V was pared by 6 bases and J by 9 bases, with 2 bases of the junction left unmatched. The CDR3 region is CASRLAGGPEQFF. CDR3 bases read: TGTGCCAGCAGACTAGCGGGGGGGCCTGAG.

A note on this clone: The CDR3 end falls 3 residues outside the read, so it is completed with the germline J gene. The rearrangement uses TRBV2 and TRBJ2-3, with TRBD1 matching 9 bases. Germline V CDR1 and CDR2: SNHLY, FYNNEI. The CDR3 spans 15 residues. The part of the CDR3 DNA that was read is TGTGCCAGCGAGGGGGACAGGGAACGACAAGAGACG. Translation gives CASEGDRERQET. The entire CDR3 is CASEGDRERQETQYF.

Concerning this clone itself: The missing CDR3 end, 3 residues past where the read stops, is filled in from the germline J gene. The chain links TRBV20-1 to TRBJ2-3, with 10 positions matching TRBD2. This CDR3 has 16 residues. CDR1 is DFQATT, CDR2 SNEGSKA, per germline (reference sequence). V dropped 5 bases and J dropped 0; count of bases not matched to a gene: 8. Partial CDR3 DNA: TGCAGTGCTGCCTATCGAGCGGGGGGGAGCACAGATACG. It encodes CSAAYRAGGSTDT. The complete CDR3 protein is CSAAYRAGGSTDTQYF.

Details on this clone: The CDR3 is cut off 3 residues early in the read; its end comes from the germline J gene. This chain links TRBV5-6 with TRBJ2-4; 13 bases match TRBD2. Germline trimming cut 2 bases from V and 8 bases from J; bases unmatched to any gene: 4. The V gene's germline CDR1 is SGHDT and CDR2 YYEEEE. This CDR3 spans 15 amino acids. The CDR3 sequence: CASSLKGLAGHIQYF. CDR3 DNA (partial): TGTGCCAGCAGCTTAAAGGGACTAGCGGGGCACATT.

As concerns this clone: Read sequence stops 3 residues before the CDR3 end, and the germline J gene provides the missing end. J is TRBJ2-7 and V is TRBV10-1; 8 bases fit TRBD1. Trimming removed 8 bases from V and 5 bases from J; junction bases left unmatched: 8. The CDR3 length is 13 residues. The germline CDR1 and CDR2 sequences are WNHNN and SYGVQD (reference sequence). CDR3 DNA (partial): TGCGCCAGCGCTCCCGGGACAGGCCACGAG. Translated, it gives CASAPGTGHE. The CDR3 in its entirety is CASAPGTGHEQYF.